This T cell receptor beta chain was captured in a study of blood T cell repertoires in COVID-19. Study-wide background: Material from acute and convalescent COVID-19 was sourced from the United States, Italy and Spain. T cells, B-cell-depleted T cells, or PBMCs supplied cDNA or gDNA.

Germline V gene lookup returns CDR1 SNHLY and CDR2 FYNNEI. This CDR3 is 16 amino acids long. Germline trimming cut 7 bases from V and 4 bases from J; bases unmatched to any gene: 14. Per the study methods: It was from reference gene primer amplification that nucleated cell counts were estimated. Some clones are missing from TCRdb's copy, which holds only in-frame ones; the method was immunoSEQ multiplex PCR. V, J and clone size were drawn from that table, and D and trimming were deduced from the DNA. The data show hundreds of thousands of clones, more than 85% seen once. This chain links TRBV2 with TRBJ1-2; 8 bases map to TRBD1. Sequenced input: peripheral blood. This TCR derives from a man between 40 and 49 years old with acute or convalescent COVID-19. The CDR3 region has the DNA TGTGCCAGCACTCGCTCGTCCGGACAGGGTTTCTATGGCTACACCTTC. This codes for CASTRSSGQGFYGYTF.